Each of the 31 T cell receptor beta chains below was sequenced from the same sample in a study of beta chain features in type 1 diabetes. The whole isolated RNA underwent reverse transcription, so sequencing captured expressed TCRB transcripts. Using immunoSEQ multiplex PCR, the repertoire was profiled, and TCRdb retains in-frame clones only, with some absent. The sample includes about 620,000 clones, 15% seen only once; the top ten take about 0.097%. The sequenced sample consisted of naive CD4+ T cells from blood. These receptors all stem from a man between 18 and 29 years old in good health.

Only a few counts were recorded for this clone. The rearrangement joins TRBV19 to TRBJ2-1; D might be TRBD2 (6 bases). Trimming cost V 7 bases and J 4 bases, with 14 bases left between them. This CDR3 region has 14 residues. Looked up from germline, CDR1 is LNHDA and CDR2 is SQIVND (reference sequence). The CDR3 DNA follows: TGTGCCAGTACGCGGGACGCCCTGTACAATGAGCAGTTCTTC. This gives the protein CASTRDALYNEQFF. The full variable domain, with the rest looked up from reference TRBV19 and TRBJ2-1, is DGGITQSPKYLFRKEGQNVTLSCEQNLNHDAMYWYRQDPGQGLRLIYYSQIVNDFQKGDIAEGYSVSREKKESFPLTVTSAQKNPTAFYLCASTRDALYNEQFFGPGTRLTVL.

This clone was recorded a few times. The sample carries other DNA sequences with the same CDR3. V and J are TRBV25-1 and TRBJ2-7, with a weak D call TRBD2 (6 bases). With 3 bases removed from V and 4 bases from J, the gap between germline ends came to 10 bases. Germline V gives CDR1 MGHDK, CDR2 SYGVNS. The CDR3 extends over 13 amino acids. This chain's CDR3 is CASSDPGRYEQYF. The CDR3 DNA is TGTGCCAGCAGTGACCCAGGGAGGTACGAGCAGTACTTC.

CDR3 nucleotide sequence: TGTGCCAGCAGAAGGGACAGGGGGAGGAATGGCTACACCTTC. Translation gives CASRRDRGRNGYTF. The chain is built from TRBV6-5 and TRBJ1-2; the match to TRBD1 covers 11 bases. Losses at the gene ends were 6 bases for V and 6 bases for J; bases not matched to a gene: 6. CDR1 and CDR2 from the germline V gene are MNHEY and SVGAGI. This CDR3 comprises 14 residues.

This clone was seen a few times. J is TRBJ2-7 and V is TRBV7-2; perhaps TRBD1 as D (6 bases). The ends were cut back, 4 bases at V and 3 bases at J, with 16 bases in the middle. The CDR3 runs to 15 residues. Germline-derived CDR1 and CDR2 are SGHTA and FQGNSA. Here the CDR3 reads CASSSGAQGYYEQYF. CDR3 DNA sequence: TGTGCCAGCAGCTCAGGGGCCCAGGGATACTACGAGCAGTACTTC.

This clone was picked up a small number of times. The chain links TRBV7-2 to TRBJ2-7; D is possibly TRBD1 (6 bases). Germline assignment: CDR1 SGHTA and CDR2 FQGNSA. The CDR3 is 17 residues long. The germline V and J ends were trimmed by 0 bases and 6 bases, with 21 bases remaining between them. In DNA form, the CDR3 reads TGTGCCAGCAGCTTAGCGCCTGTTGTGACAGGTAAAGGCGAGCAGTACTTC. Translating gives CASSLAPVVTGKGEQYF.

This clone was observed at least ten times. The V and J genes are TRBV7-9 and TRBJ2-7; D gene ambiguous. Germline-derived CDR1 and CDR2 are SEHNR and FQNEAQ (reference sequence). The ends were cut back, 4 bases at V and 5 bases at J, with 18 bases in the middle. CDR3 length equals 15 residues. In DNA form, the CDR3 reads TGTGCCAGCAGCTACCTTATGGGCGGTCACGACGAGCAGTACTTC. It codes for CASSYLMGGHDEQYF.

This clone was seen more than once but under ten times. The CDR3 reads CASSLGDEQFF. The CDR3 region has the DNA TGTGCCAGCAGCTTGGGTGATGAGCAGTTCTTC. This rearrangement joins TRBV7-3 to TRBJ2-1; no firm D call. The CDR3 loop spans 11 amino acids. Germline V gene sequence: CDR1 SGHTA, CDR2 FQGTGA. The V and J ends lost 3 bases and 8 bases respectively, with 5 bases between them.

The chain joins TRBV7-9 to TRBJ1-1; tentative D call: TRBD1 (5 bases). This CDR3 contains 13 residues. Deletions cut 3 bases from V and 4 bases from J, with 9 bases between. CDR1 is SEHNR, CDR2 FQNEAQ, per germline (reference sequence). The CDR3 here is CASSLGGSTEAFF. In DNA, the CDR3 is TGTGCCAGCAGCTTGGGGGGGAGCACTGAAGCTTTCTTT. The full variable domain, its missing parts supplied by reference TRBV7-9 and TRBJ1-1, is DTGVSQNPRHKITKRGQNVTFRCDPISEHNRLYWYRQTLGQGPEFLTYFQNEAQLEKSRLLSDRFSAERPKGSFSTLEIQRTEQGDSAMYLCASSLGGSTEAFFGQGTRLTVV.

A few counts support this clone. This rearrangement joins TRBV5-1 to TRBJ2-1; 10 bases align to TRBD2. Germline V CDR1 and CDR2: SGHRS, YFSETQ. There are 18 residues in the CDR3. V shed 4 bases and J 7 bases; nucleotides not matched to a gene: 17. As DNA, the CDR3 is TGCGCCAGCAGCCTCAGGTCTAGCGGGAGCTGGGGGGGAAATGAGCAGTTCTTC. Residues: CASSLRSSGSWGGNEQFF.

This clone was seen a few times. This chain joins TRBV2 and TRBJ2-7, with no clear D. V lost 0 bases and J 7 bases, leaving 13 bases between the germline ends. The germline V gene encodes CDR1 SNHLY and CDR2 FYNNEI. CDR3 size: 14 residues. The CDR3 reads CASSEANRAGEQYF. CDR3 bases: TGTGCCAGCAGTGAAGCGAATAGGGCAGGAGAGCAGTACTTC.

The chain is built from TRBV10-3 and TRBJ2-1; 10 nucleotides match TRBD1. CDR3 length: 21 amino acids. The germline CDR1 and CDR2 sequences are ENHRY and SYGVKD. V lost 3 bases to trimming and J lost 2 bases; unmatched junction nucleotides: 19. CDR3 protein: CAISDLIPKNPGQGTYNEQFF. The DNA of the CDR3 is TGTGCCATCAGTGACTTGATCCCAAAGAACCCGGGACAGGGGACCTACAATGAGCAGTTCTTC.

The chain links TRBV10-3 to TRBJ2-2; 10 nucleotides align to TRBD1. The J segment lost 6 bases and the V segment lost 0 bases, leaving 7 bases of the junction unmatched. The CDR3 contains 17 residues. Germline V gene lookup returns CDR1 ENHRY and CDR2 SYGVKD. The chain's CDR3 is CAISESNDRGLSGELFF. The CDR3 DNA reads TGTGCCATCAGTGAGTCGAATGACAGGGGGCTATCCGGGGAGCTGTTTTTT.

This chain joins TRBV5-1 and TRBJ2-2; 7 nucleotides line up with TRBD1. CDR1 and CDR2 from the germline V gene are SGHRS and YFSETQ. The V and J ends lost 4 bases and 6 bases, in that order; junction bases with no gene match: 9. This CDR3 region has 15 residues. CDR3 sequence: CASSPTGTSPGELFF. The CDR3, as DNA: TGCGCCAGCAGCCCGACAGGGACCTCCCCCGGGGAGCTGTTTTTT. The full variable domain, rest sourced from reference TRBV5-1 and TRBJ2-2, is KAGVTQTPRYLIKTRGQQVTLSCSPISGHRSVSWYQQTPGQGLQFLFEYFSETQRNKGNFPGRFSGRQFSNSRSEMNVSTLELGDSALYLCASSPTGTSPGELFFGEGSRLTVL.

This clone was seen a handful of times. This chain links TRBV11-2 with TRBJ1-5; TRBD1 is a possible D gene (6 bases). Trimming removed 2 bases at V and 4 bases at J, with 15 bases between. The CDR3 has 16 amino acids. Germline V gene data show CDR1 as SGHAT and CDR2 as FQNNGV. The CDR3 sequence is CASSLRGAQRNQPQHF. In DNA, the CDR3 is TGTGCCAGCAGCTTAAGGGGGGCGCAGAGGAATCAGCCCCAGCATTTT.

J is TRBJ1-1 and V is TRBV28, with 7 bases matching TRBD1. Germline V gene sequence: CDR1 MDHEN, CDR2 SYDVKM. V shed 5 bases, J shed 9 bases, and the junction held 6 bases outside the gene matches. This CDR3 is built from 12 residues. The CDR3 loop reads CASSLTGSKAFF. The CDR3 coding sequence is TGTGCCAGCAGTCTGACAGGGTCCAAAGCTTTCTTT.

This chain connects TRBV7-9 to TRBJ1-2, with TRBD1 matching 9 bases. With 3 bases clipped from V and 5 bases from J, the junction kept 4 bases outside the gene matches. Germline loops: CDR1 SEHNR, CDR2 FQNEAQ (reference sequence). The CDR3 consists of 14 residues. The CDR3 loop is CASSFKDRGYGYTF. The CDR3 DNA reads TGTGCCAGCAGCTTTAAGGACAGGGGATATGGCTACACCTTC.

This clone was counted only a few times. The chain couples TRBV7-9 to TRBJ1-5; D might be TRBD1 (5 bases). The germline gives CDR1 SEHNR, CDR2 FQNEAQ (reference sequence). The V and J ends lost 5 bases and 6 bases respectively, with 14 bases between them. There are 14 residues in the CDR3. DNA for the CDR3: TGTGCCAGCAGCCCCCAAGGAAGGGGTCAGCCCCAGCATTTT. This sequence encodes CASSPQGRGQPQHF.

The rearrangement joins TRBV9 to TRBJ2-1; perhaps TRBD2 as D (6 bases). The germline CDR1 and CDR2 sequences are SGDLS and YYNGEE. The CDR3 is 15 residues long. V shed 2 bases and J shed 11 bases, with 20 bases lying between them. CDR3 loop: CASSVGGTSEKQQFF. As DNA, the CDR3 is TGTGCCAGCAGCGTGGGCGGGACGTCGGAGAAGCAGCAGTTCTTC.

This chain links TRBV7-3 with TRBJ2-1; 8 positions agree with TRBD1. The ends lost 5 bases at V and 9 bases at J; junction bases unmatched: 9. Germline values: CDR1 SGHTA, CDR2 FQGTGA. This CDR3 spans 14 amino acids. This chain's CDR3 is CASSPTPTGVEQFF. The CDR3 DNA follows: TGTGCCAGCAGCCCGACCCCGACAGGGGTTGAGCAGTTCTTC.

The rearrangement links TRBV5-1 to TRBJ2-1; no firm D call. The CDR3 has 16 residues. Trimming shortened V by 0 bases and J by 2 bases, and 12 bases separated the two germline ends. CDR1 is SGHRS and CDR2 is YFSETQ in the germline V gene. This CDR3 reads CASSLDWGTPYNEQFF. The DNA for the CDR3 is TGCGCCAGCAGCTTGGACTGGGGTACCCCCTACAATGAGCAGTTCTTC.

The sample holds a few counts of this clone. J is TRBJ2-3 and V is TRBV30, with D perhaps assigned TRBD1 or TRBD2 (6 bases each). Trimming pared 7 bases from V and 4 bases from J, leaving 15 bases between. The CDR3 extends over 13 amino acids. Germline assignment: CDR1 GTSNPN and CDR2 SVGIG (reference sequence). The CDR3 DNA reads TGTGCCTATGTAAGGGGGGCGGCAGATACGCAGTATTTT. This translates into CAYVRGAADTQYF.

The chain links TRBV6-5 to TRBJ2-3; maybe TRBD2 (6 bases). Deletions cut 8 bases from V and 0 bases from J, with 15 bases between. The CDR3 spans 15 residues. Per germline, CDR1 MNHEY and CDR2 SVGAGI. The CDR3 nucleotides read TGTGCCAGCTCCCGGGGGAGTCTTAGCACAGATACGCAGTATTTT. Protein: CASSRGSLSTDTQYF.

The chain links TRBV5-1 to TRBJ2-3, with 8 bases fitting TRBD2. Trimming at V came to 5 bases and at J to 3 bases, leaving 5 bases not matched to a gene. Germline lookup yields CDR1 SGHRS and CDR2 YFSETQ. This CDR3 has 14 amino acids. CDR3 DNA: TGCGCCAGCAGTCCCGGGAGGGCGACAGATACGCAGTATTTT. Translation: CASSPGRATDTQYF.

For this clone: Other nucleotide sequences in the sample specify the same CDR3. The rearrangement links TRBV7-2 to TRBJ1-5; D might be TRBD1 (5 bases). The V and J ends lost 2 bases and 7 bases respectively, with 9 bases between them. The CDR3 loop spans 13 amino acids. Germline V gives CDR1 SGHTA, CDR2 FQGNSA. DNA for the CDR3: TGTGCCAGCAGCTTAAGAGGGGACCAGCCCCAGCATTTT. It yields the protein CASSLRGDQPQHF.

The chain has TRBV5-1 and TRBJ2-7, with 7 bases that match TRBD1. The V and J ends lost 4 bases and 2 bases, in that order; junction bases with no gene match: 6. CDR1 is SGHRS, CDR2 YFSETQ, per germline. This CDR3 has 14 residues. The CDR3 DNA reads TGCGCCAGCAGCCCGGGACAGTTCGCCTACGAGCAGTACTTC. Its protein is CASSPGQFAYEQYF. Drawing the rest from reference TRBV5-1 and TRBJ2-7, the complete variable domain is KAGVTQTPRYLIKTRGQQVTLSCSPISGHRSVSWYQQTPGQGLQFLFEYFSETQRNKGNFPGRFSGRQFSNSRSEMNVSTLELGDSALYLCASSPGQFAYEQYFGPGTRLTVT.

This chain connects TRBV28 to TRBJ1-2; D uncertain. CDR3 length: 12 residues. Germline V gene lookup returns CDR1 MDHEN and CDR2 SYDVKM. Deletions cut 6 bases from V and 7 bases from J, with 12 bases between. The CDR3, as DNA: TGTGCCAGCAGCGAAAATAGAGGTGGCTACACCTTC. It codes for CASSENRGGYTF.

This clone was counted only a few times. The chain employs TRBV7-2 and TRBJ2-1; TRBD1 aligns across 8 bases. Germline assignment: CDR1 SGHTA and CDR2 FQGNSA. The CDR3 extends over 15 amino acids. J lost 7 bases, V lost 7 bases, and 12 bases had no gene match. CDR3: CASIYDRGVWNEQFF. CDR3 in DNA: TGTGCCAGCATCTACGACAGGGGCGTTTGGAATGAGCAGTTCTTC.

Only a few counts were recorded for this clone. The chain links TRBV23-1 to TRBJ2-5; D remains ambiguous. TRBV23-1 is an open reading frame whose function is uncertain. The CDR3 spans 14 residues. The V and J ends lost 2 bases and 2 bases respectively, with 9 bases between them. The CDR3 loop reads CASSQRVSQETQYF. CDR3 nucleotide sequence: TGCGCCAGCAGTCAAAGGGTCTCACAAGAGACCCAGTACTTC.

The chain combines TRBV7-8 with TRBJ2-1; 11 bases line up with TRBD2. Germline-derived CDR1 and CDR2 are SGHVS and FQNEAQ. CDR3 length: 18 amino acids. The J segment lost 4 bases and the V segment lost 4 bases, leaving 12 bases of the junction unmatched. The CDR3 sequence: CASSYSGGATTLYNEQFF. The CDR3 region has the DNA TGTGCCAGCAGCTATAGCGGGGGGGCCACGACACTTTACAATGAGCAGTTCTTC.

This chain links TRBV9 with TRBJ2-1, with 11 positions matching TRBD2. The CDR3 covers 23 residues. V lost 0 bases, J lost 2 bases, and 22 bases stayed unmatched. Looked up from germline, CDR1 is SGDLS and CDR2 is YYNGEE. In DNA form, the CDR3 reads TGTGCCAGCAGCGTAGAGGGTACTAGCGGGAGTGTGCGGGATAGATCCACCTACAATGAGCAGTTCTTC. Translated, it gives CASSVEGTSGSVRDRSTYNEQFF.

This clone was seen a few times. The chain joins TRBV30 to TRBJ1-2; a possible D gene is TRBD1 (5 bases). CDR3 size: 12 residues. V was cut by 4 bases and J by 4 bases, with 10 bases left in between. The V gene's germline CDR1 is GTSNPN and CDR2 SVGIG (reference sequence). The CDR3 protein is CAWNPGTYGYTF. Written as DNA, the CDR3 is TGTGCCTGGAATCCAGGGACCTATGGCTACACCTTC.